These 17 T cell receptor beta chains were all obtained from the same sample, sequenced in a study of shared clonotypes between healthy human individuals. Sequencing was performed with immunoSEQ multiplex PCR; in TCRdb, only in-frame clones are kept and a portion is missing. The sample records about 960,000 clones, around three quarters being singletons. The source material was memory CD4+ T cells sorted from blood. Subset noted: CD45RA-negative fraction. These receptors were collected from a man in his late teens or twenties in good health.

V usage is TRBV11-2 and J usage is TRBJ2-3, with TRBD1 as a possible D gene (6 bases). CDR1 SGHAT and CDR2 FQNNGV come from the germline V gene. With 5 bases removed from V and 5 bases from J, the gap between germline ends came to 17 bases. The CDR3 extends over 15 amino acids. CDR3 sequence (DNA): TGTGCCAGCAGCACTCTGGGGACATGGCAAGATACGCAGTATTTT. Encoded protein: CASSTLGTWQDTQYF.

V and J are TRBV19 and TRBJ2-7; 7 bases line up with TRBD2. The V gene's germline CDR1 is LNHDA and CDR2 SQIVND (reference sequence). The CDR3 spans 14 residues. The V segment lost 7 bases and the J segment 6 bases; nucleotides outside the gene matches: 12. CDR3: CASMSGGWPAEQYF. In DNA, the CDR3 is TGTGCCAGTATGTCGGGAGGTTGGCCGGCCGAGCAGTACTTC.

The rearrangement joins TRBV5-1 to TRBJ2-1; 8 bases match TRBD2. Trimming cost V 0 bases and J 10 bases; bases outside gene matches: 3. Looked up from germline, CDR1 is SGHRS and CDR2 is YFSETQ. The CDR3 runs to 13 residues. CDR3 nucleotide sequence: TGCGCCAGCAGCTTGGGTCGCGGGAGGGAGCAGTTCTTC. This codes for CASSLGRGREQFF.

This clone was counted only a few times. Here the CDR3 DNA reads TGTGCCTGGGGACAGGTACTTAACTATGGCTACACCTTC. It yields the protein CAWGQVLNYGYTF. The chain combines TRBV30 with TRBJ1-2, with 7 bases identical to TRBD1. Trimming took 5 bases from V and 1 from J; bases not matched to a gene: 4. This CDR3 has 13 amino acids. The germline CDR1 and CDR2 sequences are GTSNPN and SVGIG (reference sequence).

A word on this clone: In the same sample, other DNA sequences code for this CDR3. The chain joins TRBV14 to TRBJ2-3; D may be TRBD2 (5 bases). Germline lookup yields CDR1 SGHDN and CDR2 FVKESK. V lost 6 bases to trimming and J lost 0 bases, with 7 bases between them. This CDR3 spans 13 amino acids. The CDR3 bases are TGTGCCAGCAGTTGGACTAGCACAGATACGCAGTATTTT. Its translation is CASSWTSTDTQYF.

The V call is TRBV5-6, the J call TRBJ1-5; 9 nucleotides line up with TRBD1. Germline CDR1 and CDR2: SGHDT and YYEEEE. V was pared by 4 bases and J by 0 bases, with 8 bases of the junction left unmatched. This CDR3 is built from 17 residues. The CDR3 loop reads CASSAGTGRGSNQPQHF. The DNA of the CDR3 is TGTGCCAGCAGCGCAGGGACAGGGAGAGGTAGCAATCAGCCCCAGCATTTT.

This CDR3 is CASSEGVGTVRPLHF. DNA for the CDR3: TGTGCCAGCAGTGAAGGGGTGGGAACTGTAAGGCCCCTCCACTTT. The chain carries TRBV25-1 and TRBJ1-6; no clear D gene. V was clipped by 2 bases and J by 13 bases, with 18 bases between them. Per germline, CDR1 MGHDK and CDR2 SYGVNS. The CDR3 has 15 residues. Looking up the rest from reference TRBV25-1 and TRBJ1-6 gives the full variable domain: EADIYQTPRYLVIGTGKKITLECSQTMGHDKMYWYQQDPGMELHLIHYSYGVNSTEKGDLSSESTVSRIRTEHFPLTLESARPSHTSQYLCASSEGVGTVRPLHFGNGTRLTVT.

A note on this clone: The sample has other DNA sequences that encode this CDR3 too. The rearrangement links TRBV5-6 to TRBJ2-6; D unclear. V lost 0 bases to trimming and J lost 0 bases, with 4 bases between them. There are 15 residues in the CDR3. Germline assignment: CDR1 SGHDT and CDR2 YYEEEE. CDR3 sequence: CASSLGHSGANVLTF. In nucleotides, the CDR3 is TGTGCCAGCAGCTTGGGGCACTCTGGGGCCAACGTCCTGACTTTC.

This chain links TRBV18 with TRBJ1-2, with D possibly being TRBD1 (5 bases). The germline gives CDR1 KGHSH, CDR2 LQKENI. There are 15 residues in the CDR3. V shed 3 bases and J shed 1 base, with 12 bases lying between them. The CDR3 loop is CASSPTAGDNYGYTF. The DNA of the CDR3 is TGTGCCAGCTCACCTACGGCGGGGGATAACTATGGCTACACCTTC. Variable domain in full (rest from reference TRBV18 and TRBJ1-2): NAGVMQNPRHLVRRRGQEARLRCSPMKGHSHVYWYRQLPEEGLKFMVYLQKENIIDESGMPKERFSAEFPKEGPSILRIQQVVRGDSAAYFCASSPTAGDNYGYTFGSGTRLTVV.

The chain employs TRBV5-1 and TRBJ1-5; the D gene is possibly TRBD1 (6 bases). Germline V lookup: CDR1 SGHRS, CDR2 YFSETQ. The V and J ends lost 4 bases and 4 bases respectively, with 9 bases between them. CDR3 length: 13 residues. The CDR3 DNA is TGCGCCAGCAGCATAGGGGGGAATCAGCCCCAGCATTTT. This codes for CASSIGGNQPQHF. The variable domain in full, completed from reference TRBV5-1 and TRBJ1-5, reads KAGVTQTPRYLIKTRGQQVTLSCSPISGHRSVSWYQQTPGQGLQFLFEYFSETQRNKGNFPGRFSGRQFSNSRSEMNVSTLELGDSALYLCASSIGGNQPQHFGDGTRLSIL.

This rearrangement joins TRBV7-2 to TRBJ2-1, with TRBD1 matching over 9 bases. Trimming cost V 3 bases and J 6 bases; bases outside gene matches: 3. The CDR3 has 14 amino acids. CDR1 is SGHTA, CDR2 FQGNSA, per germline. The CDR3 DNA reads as TGTGCCAGCAGCTTGGGACAGGGATTCAATGAGCAGTTCTTC. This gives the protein CASSLGQGFNEQFF.

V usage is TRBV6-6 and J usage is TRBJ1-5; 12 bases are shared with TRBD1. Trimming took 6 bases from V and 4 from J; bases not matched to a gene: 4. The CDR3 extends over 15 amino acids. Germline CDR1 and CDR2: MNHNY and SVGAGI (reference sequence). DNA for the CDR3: TGTGCCAGCAGGGGACAGGGGGCACTGAATCAGCCCCAGCATTTT. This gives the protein CASRGQGALNQPQHF.

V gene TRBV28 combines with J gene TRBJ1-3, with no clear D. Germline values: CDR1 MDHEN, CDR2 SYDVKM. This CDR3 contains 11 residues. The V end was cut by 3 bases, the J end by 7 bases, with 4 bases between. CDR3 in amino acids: CASSFQNTIYF. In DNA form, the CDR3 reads TGTGCCAGCAGTTTCCAGAACACCATATATTTT.

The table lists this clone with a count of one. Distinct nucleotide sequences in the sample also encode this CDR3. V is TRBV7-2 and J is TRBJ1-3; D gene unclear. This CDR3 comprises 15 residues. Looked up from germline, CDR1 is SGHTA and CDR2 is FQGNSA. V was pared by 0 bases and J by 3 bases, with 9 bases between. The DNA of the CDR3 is TGTGCCAGCAGCTTAGCGGCAGGCGGTGGAAACACCATATATTTT. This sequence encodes CASSLAAGGGNTIYF.

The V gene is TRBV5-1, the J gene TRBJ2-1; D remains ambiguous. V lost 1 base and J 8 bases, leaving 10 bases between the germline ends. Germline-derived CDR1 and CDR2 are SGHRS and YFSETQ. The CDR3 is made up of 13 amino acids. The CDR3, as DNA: TGCGCCAGCAGCTTGCTGGGCTTGGATGAGCAGTTCTTC. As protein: CASSLLGLDEQFF.

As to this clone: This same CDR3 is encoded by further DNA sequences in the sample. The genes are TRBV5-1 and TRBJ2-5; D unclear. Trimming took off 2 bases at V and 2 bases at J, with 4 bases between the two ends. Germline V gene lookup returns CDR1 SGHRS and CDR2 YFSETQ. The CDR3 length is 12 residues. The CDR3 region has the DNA TGCGCCAGCAGCTTCGGACAAGAGACCCAGTACTTC. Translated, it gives CASSFGQETQYF.

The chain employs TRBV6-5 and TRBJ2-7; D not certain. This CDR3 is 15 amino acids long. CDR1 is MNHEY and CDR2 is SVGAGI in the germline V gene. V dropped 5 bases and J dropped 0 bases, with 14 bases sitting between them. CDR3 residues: CASSQPRLNSYEQYF. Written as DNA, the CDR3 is TGTGCCAGCAGTCAACCGCGACTTAACTCCTACGAGCAGTACTTC.